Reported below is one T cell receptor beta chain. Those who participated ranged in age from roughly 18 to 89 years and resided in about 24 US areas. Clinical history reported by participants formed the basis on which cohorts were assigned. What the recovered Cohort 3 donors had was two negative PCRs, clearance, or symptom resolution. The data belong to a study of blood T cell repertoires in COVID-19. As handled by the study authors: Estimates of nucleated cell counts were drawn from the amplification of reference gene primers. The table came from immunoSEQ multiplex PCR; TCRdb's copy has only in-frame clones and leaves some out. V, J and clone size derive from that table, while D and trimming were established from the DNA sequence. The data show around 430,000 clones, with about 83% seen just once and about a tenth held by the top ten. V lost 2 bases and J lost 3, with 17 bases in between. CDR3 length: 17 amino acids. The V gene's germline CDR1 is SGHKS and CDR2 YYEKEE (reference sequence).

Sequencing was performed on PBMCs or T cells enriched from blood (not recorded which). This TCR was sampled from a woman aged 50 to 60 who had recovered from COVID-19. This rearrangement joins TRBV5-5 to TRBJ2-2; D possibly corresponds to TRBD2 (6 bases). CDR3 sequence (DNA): TGTGCCAGCAGCTTACCCTGGGACGGCGGGGACACCGGGGAGCTGTTTTTT. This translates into CASSLPWDGGDTGELFF.